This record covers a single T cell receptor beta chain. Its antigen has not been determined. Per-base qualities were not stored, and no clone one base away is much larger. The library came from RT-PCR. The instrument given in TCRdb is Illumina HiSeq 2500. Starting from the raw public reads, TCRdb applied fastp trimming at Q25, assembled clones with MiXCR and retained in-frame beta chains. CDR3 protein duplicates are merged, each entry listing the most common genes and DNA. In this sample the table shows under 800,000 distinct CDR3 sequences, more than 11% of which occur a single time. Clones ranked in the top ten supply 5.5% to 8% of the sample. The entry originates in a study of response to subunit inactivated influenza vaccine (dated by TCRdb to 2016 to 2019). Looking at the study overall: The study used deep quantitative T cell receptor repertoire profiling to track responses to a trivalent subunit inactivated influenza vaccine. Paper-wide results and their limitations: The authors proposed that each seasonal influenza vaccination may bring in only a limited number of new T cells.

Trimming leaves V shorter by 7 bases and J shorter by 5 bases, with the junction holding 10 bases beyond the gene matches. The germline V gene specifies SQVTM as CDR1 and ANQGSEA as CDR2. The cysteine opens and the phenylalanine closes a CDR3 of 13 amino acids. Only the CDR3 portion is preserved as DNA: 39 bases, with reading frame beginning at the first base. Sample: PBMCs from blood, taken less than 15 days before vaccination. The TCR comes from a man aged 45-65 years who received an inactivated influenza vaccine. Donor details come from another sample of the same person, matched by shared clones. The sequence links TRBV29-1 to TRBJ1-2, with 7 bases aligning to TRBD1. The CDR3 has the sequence CSARRDRSYGYTF. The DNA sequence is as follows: TGCAGCGCTCGCCGGGACAGATCTTATGGCTACACCTTC.